This TCR beta chain was profiled in a study of blood T cell repertoires in COVID-19. Turning to the study itself: Samples of COVID-19 (acute and convalescent) were obtained from the United States, Italy and Spain.

Only in-frame clones appear in the TCRdb table, and some are missing; sequencing was by immunoSEQ multiplex PCR. The repertoire includes roughly 100,000 clones, about 82% of them detected once, and 25% sits in the top ten. V shed 7 bases, J shed 3 bases, and the junction held 8 bases outside the gene matches. The CDR3 extends over 15 amino acids. CDR1 is SEHNR and CDR2 is FQNEAQ in the germline V gene (reference sequence). The clonotype was recovered from a human donor in a cohort sampled during active COVID-19. The sample was peripheral blood. The V gene is TRBV7-9, the J gene TRBJ2-1, with 8 nucleotides matching TRBD1. DNA of the CDR3: TGTGCCAGCACCCACCTAGGGACAGGCTACAATGAGCAGTTCTTC. It codes for CASTHLGTGYNEQFF. The full variable domain, its missing parts supplied by reference TRBV7-9 and TRBJ2-1, is DTGVSQNPRHKITKRGQNVTFRCDPISEHNRLYWYRQTLGQGPEFLTYFQNEAQLEKSRLLSDRFSAERPKGSFSTLEIQRTEQGDSAMYLCASTHLGTGYNEQFFGPGTRLTVL.